This T cell receptor (beta chain) came from a study of cytomegalovirus exposure and HLA in healthy donors. This PCR relied on a set of 60 Vbeta primers and 13 Jbeta primers. Assay: immunoSEQ multiplex PCR; the TCRdb copy retains only in-frame clones and omits some. Of about 120,000 clones in the sample, about three quarters were seen once. Between the trimmed V and J ends, which lost 2 bases and 4 bases, there was a span of 11 bases. Germline lookup yields CDR1 SGHVS and CDR2 FQNEAQ. The CDR3 runs to 14 residues. This donor lacks a recorded CMV serostatus. Sequencing used PBMCs. The TCR sequence derives from a human donor in good health. The genes are TRBV7-8 and TRBJ1-1; D not certain. CDR3 loop: CASSLNPPSTEAFF. The CDR3 DNA reads as TGTGCCAGCAGCTTAAATCCCCCTTCCACTGAAGCTTTCTTT.